Listed below are T cell receptor beta chains from one sample, sequenced in a study of blood T cell repertoires in COVID-19. Method: immunoSEQ multiplex PCR; TCRdb's copy keeps in-frame clones and lacks some. Among 250,000 to 300,000 clones, about three quarters were seen once, and the ten largest hold more than 2.5%. The material sequenced was peripheral blood. Source of these receptors: an elderly woman with acute or convalescent COVID-19. The CDR3 runs from the conserved cysteine through the conserved F or W. The D gene is left open where the match is weak. Clone size is stated in some rows and not others, as once, few, many or a class when expanded.

D	J	V	size	DNA	CDR3
-	TRBJ1-4	TRBV2	-	TGTGCCAGCAGTGGTGTCCTGCGGCAGCTAACCACTAATGAAAAACTGTTTTTT	CASSGVLRQLTTNEKLFF
-	TRBJ1-3	TRBV12-5	few	TGTGCTAGTGCCCCTTCGGGGTCAGGAAACACCATATATTTT	CASAPSGSGNTIYF
-	TRBJ1-1	TRBV6-5	-	TGTGCCAGCAGTTTACCCGCAACAGGCCGGAACACTGAAGCTTTCTTT	CASSLPATGRNTEAFF
TRBD2	TRBJ2-3	TRBV29-1	once	TGCAGCGCCGTTAGCGGGGGGCCCTTTACTGGCACAGATACGCAGTATTTT	CSAVSGGPFTGTDTQYF
-	TRBJ1-1	TRBV18	-	TGTGCCAGCTCTCTACAGGGAACTGAAGCTTTCTTT	CASSLQGTEAFF
TRBD1	TRBJ2-7	TRBV5-1	-	TGCGCCAGCAGCCAAGGGACAGTCGGTTACGAGCAGTACTTC	CASSQGTVGYEQYF
TRBD1	TRBJ1-2	TRBV19	-	TGTGCCACCCAGGGCGGGCAGGGGGCTAGAGGCTATGGCTACACCTTC	CATQGGQGARGYGYTF
TRBD2	TRBJ2-3	TRBV11-1	-	TGTGCCAGCAGCACGATCGGGACTAGCGGGGGAGATACGCAGTATTTT	CASSTIGTSGGDTQYF
-	TRBJ2-1	TRBV6-5	once	TGTGCCAGCGGGCGTTACAATGAGCAGTTCTTC	CASGRYNEQFF
TRBD2	TRBJ2-5	TRBV7-2	-	TGTGCCAGCAGCTTAGCGGGAGTGACTAGCGCCCAGGGGCTGACCCAGTACTTC	CASSLAGVTSAQGLTQYF
-	TRBJ1-2	TRBV6-5	-	TGTGCCAGCAACCCCCGGGACGGAGGGAACTATGGCTACACCTTC	CASNPRDGGNYGYTF
TRBD2	TRBJ2-3	TRBV5-1	-	TGCGCCAGCAGCCCGACCGGGACTAGCAGGGGCACAGATACGCAGTATTTT	CASSPTGTSRGTDTQYF
TRBD2	TRBJ2-5	TRBV5-8	-	TGTGCCAGCAGCTTGGGGACTAGCGGGGGCACTTTTCAAGAGACCCAGTACTTC	CASSLGTSGGTFQETQYF
TRBD1	TRBJ1-5	TRBV6-5	few	TGTGCCAGCAGCTGGACAGGGGATCAGCCCCAGCATTTT	CASSWTGDQPQHF
TRBD1	TRBJ1-2	TRBV7-2	-	TGTGCCAGCAGCTTAGGGTCAGGGGGATGGTATGGCTACACCTTC	CASSLGSGGWYGYTF
-	TRBJ2-5	TRBV2	-	TGTGCCAGCAGTGTTCGACAGAAAGAGACCCAGTACTTC	CASSVRQKETQYF
TRBD1	TRBJ1-1	TRBV4-1	-	TGCGCCAGCAGCCACCTAGACAGGGGTTGGACTGAAGCTTTCTTT	CASSHLDRGWTEAFF
-	TRBJ1-5	TRBV12-3/TRBV12-4	-	TGTGCCAGCAGCCACCCGGGGGGTCAGCCCCAGCATTTT	CASSHPGGQPQHF
TRBD2	TRBJ2-7	TRBV5-6	once	TGTGCCAGCAGTCGCAGGCTAGCGGAGACGTCCTACGAGCAGTACTTC	CASSRRLAETSYEQYF
TRBD2	TRBJ2-1	TRBV4-1	-	TGCGCCAGCAGCCAAGGCCCGGGGGGTGAGCAGTTCTTC	CASSQGPGGEQFF
TRBD1	TRBJ1-1	TRBV18	-	TGTGCCAGCTCACCAGTGGACAGGGAAGCTTTCTTT	CASSPVDREAFF
-	TRBJ1-4	TRBV6-6	-	TGTGCCACCTTCCGGGACACCACTAATGAAAAACTGTTTTTT	CATFRDTTNEKLFF
-	TRBJ2-7	TRBV18	-	TGTGCCAGCTCACCGAACGAGTACGAGCAGTACTTC	CASSPNEYEQYF
TRBD2	TRBJ2-7	TRBV7-8	-	TGTGCCAGCAGCCGAGGGACTAGCGGGATCTCCTACGAGCAGTACTTC	CASSRGTSGISYEQYF
-	TRBJ2-4	TRBV6-5	-	TGTGCCAGCAGTTTGTCAGTCCTGGCCAAAAACATTCAGTACTTC	CASSLSVLAKNIQYF